This TCR beta chain was recovered during a study of identical twins. Study-level findings and limits: In zero-insertion analyses, partial confounding could arise from invariant MAIT and iNKT cells.

A remark on this clonotype: Antigen: not known.

A universal primer site was incorporated via template switching, and the cDNA contained unique molecular identifiers. TCRdb analysed the 5' RACE reads with MiXCR anew, one entry per CDR3 protein. Here the sample spans roughly 200,000 distinct CDR3 sequences, 15% to 20% being singletons. The CDR3 spans 13 residues. V was trimmed by 4 bases and J by 0 bases, leaving 7 bases between them. The germline V gene encodes CDR1 DFQATT and CDR2 SNEGSKA (reference sequence). These sequences were also reported in another study, on T cells expressing NK-cell markers. That work states: Sorted CD3+CD56-NKG2C+, CD3+CD56+NKG2C+ and CD3+CD56+NKG2C- T cells supplied the TCR beta repertoires. These clonotypes, the leaders elsewhere, also led the CD3+CD56-NKG2C+ fraction in several donors.

Sequenced material: CD8+ T cells sorted from blood. This TCR came from a woman under 30 in good health. The V and J genes are TRBV20-1 and TRBJ2-1; D is unclear. The CDR3 here is CSAILSSYNEQFF. CDR3 in DNA: TGCAGTGCTATTCTAAGCTCCTACAATGAGCAGTTCTTC.